This entry concerns a single T cell receptor beta chain. This clonotype was recorded at least ten times. Its antigen is currently not known. No clone much larger than this one lies a single base away; base qualities are absent. cDNA was synthesized by template-switch 5'RACE using a primer carrying a 10-nucleotide random unique molecular identifier by which each TCR transcript was tagged. Every sequencing run covered 15-18 subjects and yielded more than 180 million TCR-beta sequences. The RNeasy kit was used to extract total RNA. TCR-beta VDJ regions were amplified with primers for the TCR constant region and the 5'RACE anchor, using the KAPA Real-time Library Amplification kit. A first PCR added sample indexes and Illumina adaptors, after which a second PCR increased the library yield. The roughly 650 bp TCR product was size-selected on a 2% E-gel SizeSelection system after Ampure bead purification. Library quality was checked on a Bioanalyzer, concentration was measured with Qubit, and libraries were quantified with the Kapa Library Quantification kit before pooling. An Illumina HiSeq 2500 sequenced the libraries paired-end 2 x 150 bp. To increase sequence diversity, roughly 25-31% phiX was spiked into each library pool. In the authors' own workflow: Quality-filtered reads were processed with the UMI-based MiGEC pipeline, and over 75% of raw TCR sequences were removed by the MiGEC pipeline during error correction. IMGT germline references were used for aligning VDJ genes, and each clonotype was defined as a unique CDR3 amino acid sequence together with its V-J genes. VDJtools evaluated clonal expansion, Shannon diversity and CDR3 relatedness (CalcPairwiseDistances, ClusterSamples); CLCbio workbench built phylogenetic trees. A clone was classed as expanded if it had 8 or more unique UMIs, a cutoff based on coefficient-of-variation modelling across technical triplicates. The public reads were run again by TCRdb, first through fastp at Q25 and then through MiXCR, and only productive beta chains were kept. Each entry is one CDR3 protein sequence, shown with its most common DNA and genes. TCRdb assigned the V and J calls; the authors' analysis was not used. For this sample the table gives approximately 38,000 distinct CDR3 sequences, of which 6% to 7.5% were detected only once. The ten largest clones take up approximately 5.7% of the sample.

The healthy controls were volunteers from a blood bank in Maryland, USA. Sorted-subset TCR libraries were prepared from roughly 940,000 sorted CD4+ or CD8+ T cells. Peripheral blood underwent Ficoll-Hypaque density gradient centrifugation to isolate PBMCs, which were then cryopreserved in liquid nitrogen. Paired sorted CD4+ and CD8+ subsets came from healthy controls, HAM/TSP patients and MS patients. Sequences ENHRY (CDR1) and SYGVKD (CDR2) are obtained from the germline V gene. The CDR3 has 12 amino acids, counting the end cysteine and phenylalanine. Of the read, only the CDR3 DNA is kept; its 36 bases are in frame from base 1. V sheds 5 bases and J sheds 2 bases, leaving 7 bases between their ends. This specimen comes from a study of neurological immune-mediated disorders (dated by TCRdb to about 2019). Regarding the study in general: The study compared peripheral blood TCR-beta repertoires of HTLV-I-associated myelopathy (HAM/TSP) patients, multiple sclerosis patients and healthy controls using UMI-based sequencing. Longitudinal samples, technical triplicates and paired sorted CD4+ and CD8+ T-cell subsets, alongside PBMC samples, were included among the approximately 110 TCR-beta libraries. The cohort was made up of about 65 subjects, consisting of about 15 HAM/TSP patients, some 34 multiple sclerosis patients and about 20 healthy controls.

Findings and caveats that apply to the study as a whole: Expanded clones from different subjects shared no identical CDR3 amino acid sequences, which suggests that TCR-beta repertoires were private in all groups. TCR clonal expansion was greatest in HAM/TSP patients and smallest in MS patients, who ranked below even healthy controls.

The sequence derives from a man in his forties or fifties in good health. Recombination connected TRBV10-3 to TRBJ2-7, and possibly TRBD2, on 6 matching bases. Sequenced: CD4+ T cells from blood. The nucleotide sequence is given as TGTGCCATCAGTCGGGAGACCTACGAGCAGTACTTC. Its coded protein is CAISRETYEQYF.